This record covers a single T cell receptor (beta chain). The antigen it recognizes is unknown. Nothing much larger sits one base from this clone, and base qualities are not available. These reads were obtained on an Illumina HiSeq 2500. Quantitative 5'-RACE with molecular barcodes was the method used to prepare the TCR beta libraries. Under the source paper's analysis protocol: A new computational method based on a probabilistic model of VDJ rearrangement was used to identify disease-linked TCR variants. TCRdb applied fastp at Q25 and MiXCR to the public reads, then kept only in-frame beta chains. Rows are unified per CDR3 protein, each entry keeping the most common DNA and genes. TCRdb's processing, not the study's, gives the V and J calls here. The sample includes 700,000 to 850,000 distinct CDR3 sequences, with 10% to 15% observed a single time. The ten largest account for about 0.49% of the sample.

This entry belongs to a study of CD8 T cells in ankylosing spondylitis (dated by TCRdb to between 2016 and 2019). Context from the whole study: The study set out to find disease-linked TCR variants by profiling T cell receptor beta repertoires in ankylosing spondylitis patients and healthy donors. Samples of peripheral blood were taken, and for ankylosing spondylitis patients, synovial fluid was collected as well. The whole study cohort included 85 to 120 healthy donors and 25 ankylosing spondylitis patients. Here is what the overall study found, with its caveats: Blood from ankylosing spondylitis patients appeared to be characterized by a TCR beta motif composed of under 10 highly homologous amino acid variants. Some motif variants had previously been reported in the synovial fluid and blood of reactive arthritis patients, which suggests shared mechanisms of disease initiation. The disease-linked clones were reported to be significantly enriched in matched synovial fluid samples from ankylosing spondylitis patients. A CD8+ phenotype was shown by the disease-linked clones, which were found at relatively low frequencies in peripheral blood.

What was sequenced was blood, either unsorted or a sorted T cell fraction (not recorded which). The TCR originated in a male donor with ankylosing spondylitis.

The CDR3 region has the sequence CASSPLTGSNQPQHF. The nucleotide sequence is given as TGTGCCAGCTCACCTCTGACAGGGAGCAATCAGCCCCAGCATTTT. In this chain, TRBV18 is recombined with TRBJ1-5; 7 of the junction bases match TRBD1. Trimming takes 3 bases off V and 1 base off J; junction bases not matched to a gene: 3. The cysteine opens and the phenylalanine closes a CDR3 of 15 amino acids. The retained sequence is limited to the CDR3, 45 bases, with the frame set at the first base. CDR1 and CDR2 are drawn from the germline V gene: KGHSH, LQKENI. Full variable domain (CDR3 extended with the reference TRBV18 and TRBJ1-5 proteins): NAGVMQNPRHLVRRRGQEARLRCSPMKGHSHVYWYRQLPEEGLKFMVYLQKENIIDESGMPKERFSAEFPKEGPSILRIQQVVRGDSAAYFCASSPLTGSNQPQHFGDGTRLSIL.